The next 9 T cell receptor beta chains were all read from a single sample in a study of T cell changes during pregnancy in multiple sclerosis. Clones were read by immunoSEQ multiplex PCR, and TCRdb kept only the in-frame ones, dropping some. Of tens of thousands of clones in the sample, over 85% were seen once. The starting material was peripheral blood, obtained in the second trimester of pregnancy. These receptors were taken from a female donor with multiple sclerosis, enrolled in a pregnancy study.

This clone appeared once. This chain joins TRBV27 and TRBJ1-6; a possible D gene is TRBD1 (5 bases). V was shortened by 3 bases and J by 4 bases, with 13 bases between the two germline ends. The germline V gene encodes CDR1 MNHEY and CDR2 SMNVEV (reference sequence). The CDR3 consists of 16 residues. Here the CDR3 reads CASSLAGGGYNSPLHF. CDR3 nucleotides: TGTGCCAGCAGTTTGGCAGGCGGGGGATATAATTCACCCCTCCACTTT.

The V and J genes are TRBV2 and TRBJ2-7; D unresolved. The CDR3 extends over 13 amino acids. Germline V gene sequence: CDR1 SNHLY, CDR2 FYNNEI. Trimming removed 1 base from V and 6 bases from J, with 10 bases in between. The CDR3 protein is CASSEDLALEQYF. Here the CDR3 DNA reads TGTGCCAGCAGTGAAGATCTCGCGCTCGAGCAGTACTTC.

The chain couples TRBV11-3 to TRBJ2-1; TRBD1 agrees at 10 bases. V lost 6 bases, J lost 5 bases, and 4 bases stayed unmatched. CDR3 size: 14 residues. Germline CDR1 and CDR2: SGHNT and YENEEA. The CDR3 nucleotides read TGTGCCAGCAGTATGGGACAGGGGAACAATGAGCAGTTCTTC. It is translated as CASSMGQGNNEQFF.

This chain connects TRBV7-9 to TRBJ1-1; weak D call: TRBD1 (6 bases). The CDR3 sequence is 14 residues long. Germline-derived CDR1 and CDR2 are SEHNR and FQNEAQ (reference sequence). The V and J ends lost 5 bases and 1 base respectively, with 11 bases between them. DNA of the CDR3: TGTGCCAGCAGCCAGGGACAACCGAACACTGAAGCTTTCTTT. It is translated as CASSQGQPNTEAFF.

The rearrangement uses TRBV6-5 and TRBJ1-1; D is perhaps TRBD1 (5 bases). Looked up from germline, CDR1 is MNHEY and CDR2 is SVGAGI. The germline V and J ends were trimmed by 2 bases and 1 base, with 11 bases remaining between them. The CDR3 runs 15 residues. The CDR3 DNA sequence: TGTGCCAGCAGTTACGCGGGACCGCGGAACACTGAAGCTTTCTTT. Translated: CASSYAGPRNTEAFF.

The chain employs TRBV29-1 and TRBJ1-1; 8 bases match TRBD1. Looked up from germline, CDR1 is SQVTM and CDR2 is ANQGSEA. Trimming removed 1 base from V and 10 bases from J; junction bases left unmatched: 8. This CDR3 spans 13 amino acids. The CDR3 DNA reads as TGCAGCGTTGAAGTCAGGGGGCGAATCGCAGCTTTCTTT. Encoded protein: CSVEVRGRIAAFF.

The J gene is TRBJ2-1, the V gene TRBV2; TRBD2 might be the D (5 bases). Germline CDR1 SNHLY, CDR2 FYNNEI. This CDR3 spans 15 amino acids. Trimming removed 7 bases from V and 7 bases from J, with 20 bases in between. The DNA of the CDR3 is TGTGCCAGCACTCCCCTAGTGGGAGCGGCTAATGAGCAGTTCTTC. Encoded protein: CASTPLVGAANEQFF.

This clone turned up a few times. The rearrangement uses TRBV11-3 and TRBJ2-1; D remains unclear. Germline lookup yields CDR1 SGHNT and CDR2 YENEEA. Trimming left V 5 bases short and J 9 bases short, with 11 bases between. This CDR3 has 12 residues. The CDR3 DNA reads as TGTGCCAGCAGCCGTGTCTCCGGTGAGCAGTTCTTC. Its protein is CASSRVSGEQFF.

This clone appeared once. The chain uses TRBV29-1 and TRBJ2-6; D is undetermined. This CDR3 comprises 15 residues. Germline-derived CDR1 and CDR2 are SQVTM and ANQGSEA. The ends were cut back, 6 bases at V and 1 base at J, with 13 bases in the middle. Written as DNA, the CDR3 is TGCAGCGTCGGATTAGGCGGATCTGGGGCCAACGTCCTGACTTTC. This codes for CSVGLGGSGANVLTF.